What follows are 24 T cell receptor beta chains derived from one specimen sequenced in a study of T-cell reconstitution after alpha-beta-depleted transplantation in children (dated by TCRdb to about 2016). The library was obtained by PCR. The reads were generated on an Illumina HiSeq 2500. TCR library preparation used molecular barcoding, with unique molecular identifiers applied to normalize quantification of the TCRbeta repertoire. In-frame beta chains were kept once TCRdb had trimmed the public reads at Q25 with fastp and called clones with MiXCR. Identical CDR3 protein sequences are pooled into one entry, listed with their most common genes and DNA. The sample table holds approximately 290,000 distinct CDR3 sequences, of which approximately 10% were seen once. The ten largest clones take up about a quarter of the sample. The intended sense of this specimen's treatment or condition label: allogeneic hematopoietic cell transplantation with graft depleted of TCRalphabeta T cells and CD19 B cells.

This sample comprised peripheral blood, obtained 180 days after TCRalphabeta/CD19-depleted stem cell transplant. These receptors were collected from a male patient aged 2-9 years who had a stem cell transplant for chronic granulomatous disease, so the T cells may come from the graft donor.

This clonotype has ten or more counts. The chain links TRBV5-1 to TRBJ2-1; weak D call: TRBD2 (7 bases). The CDR3 spans 15 residues. Germline CDR1 reads SGHRS; CDR2 reads YFSETQ. V was clipped by 1 base and J by 4 bases, with 12 bases between them. This chain's CDR3 is CASSLRGGAYNEQFF. For the CDR3, the DNA is TGCGCCAGCAGCTTGAGGGGGGGCGCATACAATGAGCAGTTCTTC.

This clonotype was seen many times. This chain links TRBV29-1 with TRBJ2-2; the D is unclear. Between the trimmed V and J ends, which lost 7 bases and 0 bases, there was a span of 15 bases. The germline V gene encodes CDR1 SQVTM and CDR2 ANQGSEA. The CDR3 length is 15 residues. Here the CDR3 reads CSAKVDHTNTGELFF. The CDR3 DNA follows: TGCAGCGCTAAAGTTGACCACACGAACACCGGGGAGCTGTTTTTT.

A word on this clonotype: This may come from a read error, since a much larger clone is one base off. J is TRBJ2-5 and V is TRBV29-1; TRBD1 matches at 7 bases. Germline V gene sequence: CDR1 SQVTM, CDR2 ANQGSEA. The CDR3 is 12 residues long. The CDR3: CNSRGRAETQYF. CDR3 sequence (DNA): TGCAACTCAAGGGGGCGGGCAGAGACCCAGTACTTC.

The sample holds many counts of this clonotype. V usage is TRBV3-1 and J usage is TRBJ2-7; D may correspond to TRBD1 or TRBD2 (6 bases each). V was pared by 4 bases and J by 0 bases, with 19 bases between. This CDR3 is 17 amino acids long. CDR1 LGHDT and CDR2 YNNKEL come from the germline V gene (reference sequence). The CDR3 protein is CASSRRAGATSSYEQYF. The DNA for the CDR3 is TGTGCCAGCAGCCGTCGTGCAGGGGCGACTAGCTCCTACGAGCAGTACTTC.

This clonotype was detected ten times or more. The chain links TRBV5-1 to TRBJ2-6; D remains unclear. Trimming removed 4 bases from V and 2 bases from J, with 10 bases in between. This CDR3 contains 15 residues. Germline assignment: CDR1 SGHRS and CDR2 YFSETQ. The CDR3 loop reads CASSKTVAGANVLTF. CDR3 in DNA: TGCGCCAGCAGCAAGACCGTCGCTGGGGCCAACGTCCTGACTTTC.

Ten or more counts support this clonotype. The rearrangement links TRBV6-2 or TRBV6-3 to TRBJ2-3, with 9 bases lining up with TRBD2. The germline V gene has CDR1 MNHEY and CDR2 SVGEGT. J lost 2 bases, V lost 7 bases, and 13 bases had no gene match. This CDR3 contains 17 residues. This CDR3 is CASTYEVGTSNTDTQYF. In DNA form, the CDR3 reads TGTGCCAGCACCTACGAGGTTGGGACTAGCAACACAGATACGCAGTATTTT.

In this sample, this clonotype turned up many times. This chain connects TRBV6-2 or TRBV6-3 to TRBJ2-7; unclear D gene. Germline-derived CDR1 and CDR2 are MNHEY and SVGEGT. The CDR3 spans 13 residues. V lost 6 bases and J 2 bases, leaving 11 bases between the germline ends. The CDR3 DNA follows: TGTGCCAGCAGCCACCTACCGACCTACGAGCAGTACTTC. It codes for CASSHLPTYEQYF.

This clonotype was seen ten or more times. The V and J genes are TRBV12-3 or TRBV12-4 and TRBJ2-1; D not certain. The CDR3 sequence is 13 residues long. Trimming left V 7 bases short and J 0 bases short, with 7 bases between. The CDR3 spells CASNAASYNEQFF. CDR3 nucleotide sequence: TGTGCCAGCAATGCAGCCTCCTACAATGAGCAGTTCTTC.

This clonotype was recorded at least ten times. The rearrangement links TRBV25-1 to TRBJ1-1; 9 bases are shared with TRBD1. The CDR3 has 14 amino acids. Germline V gives CDR1 MGHDK, CDR2 SYGVNS. V was clipped by 6 bases and J by 5 bases; unmatched bases: 7. CDR3 nucleotide sequence: TGTGCCAGCAGGACCGGGACAGGGCAAACTGAAGCTTTCTTT. Translation gives CASRTGTGQTEAFF.

This clonotype was counted ten times or more. This rearrangement joins TRBV5-4 to TRBJ2-1; 9 bases fit TRBD2. The CDR3 sequence is 14 residues long. Germline CDR1 SGHNT, CDR2 YYREEE (reference sequence). With V trimmed by 4 bases and J by 7 bases, 6 bases remained unmatched. The CDR3 sequence is CASSDRGRGNEQFF. Written as DNA, the CDR3 is TGTGCCAGCAGCGACCGCGGGAGGGGAAATGAGCAGTTCTTC. Drawing the rest from reference TRBV5-4 and TRBJ2-1, the complete variable domain is ETGVTQSPTHLIKTRGQQVTLRCSSQSGHNTVSWYQQALGQGPQFIFQYYREEENGRGNFPPRFSGLQFPNYSSELNVNALELDDSALYLCASSDRGRGNEQFFGPGTRLTVL.

There are many counts of this clonotype. The chain links TRBV6-2 or TRBV6-3 to TRBJ2-5; 10 bases line up with TRBD2. V shed 11 bases and J 1 base; nucleotides not matched to a gene: 10. The V gene's germline CDR1 is MNHEY and CDR2 SVGEGT. The CDR3 totals 15 residues. CDR3: CAPQGASGGQETQYF. The CDR3 bases are TGTGCCCCCCAGGGGGCTAGCGGGGGCCAAGAGACCCAGTACTTC.

This clonotype was recorded many times. V usage is TRBV7-8 and J usage is TRBJ2-2; TRBD1 or TRBD2 may be the D gene (6 bases each). Germline V gene data show CDR1 as SGHVS and CDR2 as FQNEAQ. V lost 1 base and J 13 bases, leaving 10 bases between the germline ends. This CDR3 has 12 residues. The DNA of the CDR3 is TGTGCCAGCAGCTTAGGAGGGGGGAGGCTGTTTTTT. Translation: CASSLGGGRLFF.

Regarding this clonotype: A single base separates this from a much larger clone, so it may be a read error. No conserved phenylalanine or tryptophan is present at the end of the CDR3, so a read error is the likely explanation. The DNA is omitted, as the CDR3 cannot be located on it reliably, and the CDR3 follows TCRdb's listing. The chain combines TRBV4-2 with TRBJ2-4; no DNA check was done on the table's D call, TRBD2. Germline V CDR1 and CDR2: LGHNA, YNFKEQ. Including both end residues, the CDR3 is 9 amino acids long. CDR3: CASSPLPHV.

This chain uses TRBV15 with TRBJ2-1; 14 bases fit TRBD2. This CDR3 region has 19 residues. Germline trimming cut 0 bases from V and 6 bases from J; bases unmatched to any gene: 10. Germline V gene lookup returns CDR1 LNHNV and CDR2 YYDKDF (reference sequence). The CDR3: CATSREGLGLAGGSNEQFF. The DNA of the CDR3 is TGTGCCACCAGCAGAGAGGGCCTCGGACTAGCGGGAGGAAGCAATGAGCAGTTCTTC.

Many counts were recorded for this clonotype. The rearrangement links TRBV5-1 to TRBJ2-2; 11 bases map to TRBD2. CDR3 length: 16 amino acids. V gave up 2 bases and J gave up 7 bases; unmatched junction bases: 7. Germline lookup yields CDR1 SGHRS and CDR2 YFSETQ. The CDR3 DNA reads TGCGCCAGCAGCTTATTACTAGCGGGAGCGGTCGGGGAGCTGTTTTTT. Encoded protein: CASSLLLAGAVGELFF.

This clonotype was recorded many times. CDR3 nucleotides: TGTGCCAGCAGCTTAGTTCCCCTCCAGGGGCTCAACACCGGGGAGCTGTTTTTT. Translating gives CASSLVPLQGLNTGELFF. V gene TRBV11-2 combines with J gene TRBJ2-2; maybe TRBD1 (6 bases). This CDR3 comprises 18 residues. The germline V gene encodes CDR1 SGHAT and CDR2 FQNNGV. V gave up 1 base and J gave up 2 bases, with 17 bases separating them.

This rearrangement joins TRBV28 to TRBJ1-5, with TRBD1 matching 7 bases. The CDR3 covers 16 residues. The V and J ends lost 5 bases and 2 bases, in that order; junction bases with no gene match: 9. The V gene's germline CDR1 is MDHEN and CDR2 SYDVKM. This CDR3 is CASSPGTARGNQPQHF. DNA of the CDR3: TGTGCCAGCAGTCCCGGGACAGCAAGGGGCAATCAGCCCCAGCATTTT.

In its sample, this clonotype was seen many times. The gene calls are TRBV7-2 and TRBJ2-1; 10 bases agree with TRBD2. CDR1 is SGHTA, CDR2 FQGNSA, per germline. The CDR3 sequence is 17 residues long. The J segment lost 7 bases and the V segment lost 3 bases, leaving 12 bases of the junction unmatched. Here the CDR3 reads CASSFLTGTSVLNEQFF. In DNA form, the CDR3 reads TGTGCCAGCAGCTTCCTAACCGGGACTAGCGTACTAAATGAGCAGTTCTTC. Together with reference TRBV7-2 and TRBJ2-1, the CDR3 gives the full variable domain: GAGVSQSPSNKVTEKGKDVELRCDPISGHTALYWYRQSLGQGLEFLIYFQGNSAPDKSGLPSDRFSAERTGGSVSTLTIQRTQQEDSAVYLCASSFLTGTSVLNEQFFGPGTRLTVL.

This chain uses TRBV27 with TRBJ2-7; D is possibly TRBD1 (5 bases). The germline gives CDR1 MNHEY, CDR2 SMNVEV (reference sequence). The length of the CDR3 is 13 residues. Trimming took 3 bases from V and 3 from J, leaving 9 bases between them. The CDR3 spells CASSFPGHYEQYF. In nucleotides, the CDR3 is TGTGCCAGCAGTTTCCCAGGGCACTACGAGCAGTACTTC.

This clonotype came up many times. The chain links TRBV20-1 to TRBJ2-7; 13 nucleotides agree with TRBD2. V lost 3 bases, J lost 0 bases, and 11 bases stayed unmatched. From germline, CDR1 is DFQATT and CDR2 SNEGSKA (reference sequence). The CDR3 has 18 residues. In DNA form, the CDR3 reads TGCAGTGCTAGTGAATCGGGACTAGCGGGACTTATCTCCTACGAGCAGTACTTC. Its translation: CSASESGLAGLISYEQYF.

This clonotype was seen at least ten times. The rearrangement joins TRBV7-3 to TRBJ2-4, with D hard to call. With 0 bases removed from V and 8 bases from J, the gap between germline ends came to 8 bases. The CDR3 spans 13 residues. Germline V gene data show CDR1 as SGHTA and CDR2 as FQGTGA. The CDR3 DNA reads TGTGCCAGCAGCTTAACTACCGGGTACATTCAGTACTTC. Translating gives CASSLTTGYIQYF.

This clonotype was seen ten or more times. The CDR3 sequence: CASSLRKAGLREQFF. In nucleotides, the CDR3 is TGCGCCAGCAGCTTGCGGAAGGCAGGGCTTCGGGAGCAGTTCTTC. V usage is TRBV5-1 and J usage is TRBJ2-1; possible D gene TRBD1, 5 bases. The CDR3 loop spans 15 amino acids. Trimming removed 1 base from V and 10 bases from J, with 18 bases in between. Germline CDR1 reads SGHRS; CDR2 reads YFSETQ.

The gene calls are TRBV5-4 and TRBJ2-2, with D unresolved. CDR1 SGHNT and CDR2 YYREEE come from the germline V gene (reference sequence). Trimming took 4 bases from V and 6 from J, leaving 16 bases between them. This CDR3 contains 15 residues. CDR3 loop: CASSLKEWYPGELFF. In DNA form, the CDR3 reads TGTGCCAGCAGCCTTAAGGAGTGGTACCCCGGGGAGCTGTTTTTT.

This clonotype appeared many times. The chain is built from TRBV24-1 and TRBJ2-2, with D perhaps TRBD1 (6 bases). The germline CDR1 and CDR2 sequences are KGHDR and SFDVKD. This CDR3 contains 18 residues. Trimming cost V 5 bases and J 4 bases, with 22 bases left between them. The CDR3 bases are TGTGCCACCAGTGGCTCTCAGGGACACCTACACTCCACCGGGGAGCTGTTTTTT. Translating it yields CATSGSQGHLHSTGELFF.